This section outlines one T cell receptor beta chain sequence together with its context. Its specificity is unknown. The protocol was immunoSEQ multiplex PCR, while the TCRdb copy is restricted to in-frame clones and leaves out a portion. Of roughly 36,000 clones in the sample, over 80% were seen once. This record belongs to a study of OX40 agonist ivuxolimab in advanced cancers. Study information: Ivuxolimab, an agonist antibody against OX40 (CD134), was given to patients. A male proportion of 82.7% was recorded, with mean age approximately 56 years and range roughly 23 to 85.

Notes on the study in general: Low levels of normalized T-cell clonal expansion also appeared in some nonresponders.

The CDR3 has 13 amino acids. V lost 5 bases and J lost 7; bases outside the gene matches: 6. Germline values: CDR1 LNHDA, CDR2 SQIVND (reference sequence). The specimen was CD4+ or CD8+ T cells sorted from blood, collected in a trial of the OX40 agonist ivuxolimab. The TCR originated in an adult with an advanced solid tumor such as melanoma, head and neck, liver or kidney cancer. The rearrangement uses TRBV19 and TRBJ1-2; 8 bases agree with TRBD1. The CDR3 DNA reads as TGTGCCAGTAGTCTGCAGGGGGCCCGTGGCTACACCTTC. This gives the protein CASSLQGARGYTF.